This T cell receptor beta chain was sequenced during a study of identical twins. Study-wide results and caveats: Models came in too low on out-of-frame TCR alpha sharing in monozygotic twins. Zero-insertion results could be subject to partial confounding by invariant MAIT and iNKT cells.

Germline CDR1 and CDR2: SGHDN and FVKESK. This CDR3 is 16 amino acids long. V lost 2 bases and J lost 6; bases outside the gene matches: 8. Comments on this clonotype: The antigen is unknown.

Template switching supplied a universal primer site; unique molecular identifiers were carried on the cDNA. MiXCR, applied by TCRdb to the 5' RACE reads, yields one record per CDR3 protein. The table records some 500,000 distinct CDR3 sequences, around an eighth of them present only once. These data were also reused for a study on yellow fever vaccine responses in identical twins. That work adds: Twins showed a vaccine T cell response that reportedly seemed partly convergent, partly personalized.

Sequencing used CD4+ T cells sorted from blood. V and J are TRBV14 and TRBJ2-1, with 9 bases matching TRBD2. This TCR derives from a woman under 30 in good health. The CDR3 DNA reads as TGTGCCAGCAGCCAACTGGGAGCGGGAGGTGGCAATGAGCAGTTCTTC. This translates into CASSQLGAGGGNEQFF.